This T cell receptor (beta chain) was profiled in a study of cytomegalovirus exposure and HLA in healthy donors. CDR1 and CDR2 from the germline V gene are SGHRS and YFSETQ. Trimming removed 4 bases from V and 10 bases from J; junction bases left unmatched: 11. This CDR3 comprises 16 residues. As regards this clone: What it recognizes is unknown.

Amplification used 60 Vbeta primers and 13 Jbeta primers. Produced via immunoSEQ multiplex PCR; TCRdb's table is partial and in-frame only. This table holds about 140,000 clones, around two thirds found once. Whole-study findings and limits: Donors belonging to an Asian-associated ancestry cluster reportedly showed fewer N-insertions in productive TCRs than the roughly 700-donor mean, according to what a later analysis found.

Input material: PBMCs. The source is a man aged 30-40 years in good health and CMV-seropositive. The rearrangement joins TRBV5-1 to TRBJ1-6, with 10 positions matching TRBD1. CDR3 amino acids: CASSPTAGQGTSPLHF. The CDR3 DNA follows: TGCGCCAGCAGCCCAACCGCGGGACAGGGGACATCACCCCTCCACTTT.